This T cell receptor (beta chain) was observed in a study of T cell repertoires in cytomegalovirus infection. For the study at large: Public TCR beta signature analysis indicated the presence of both CMV infection and matching HLA type. Findings of the study overall: Predominance within the ex vivo response was attributable to HLA-C-restricted CMV-specific TCR beta clonotypes.

On this clonotype itself: Its antigen is unidentified.

Germline V gives CDR1 DFQATT, CDR2 SNEGSKA (reference sequence). The CDR3 is 13 amino acids. V shed 3 bases and J shed 0 bases, with 8 bases lying between them. MiXCR, applied by TCRdb to the reads, yields one record per CDR3 protein. The sample gives a few hundred thousand distinct CDR3 sequences, more than 25% of which show up once; about 12% is in the top ten. The chain joins TRBV20-1 to TRBJ1-1, with D hard to call. Sequenced input: PBMCs. The clonotype was recovered from a human donor in good health (CMV status not recorded). Some clones in this sample may be carry-over from other donors' samples. CDR3 sequence reads: CSASRVMNTEAFF. The CDR3 DNA reads as TGCAGTGCTAGTAGGGTGATGAACACTGAAGCTTTCTTT.